Listed here are 10 T cell receptor beta chains from one sample, sequenced in a study of T-cell memory formation after mild COVID-19. TCRdb called the 5' RACE reads again in MiXCR, with one record for every CDR3 protein. The profile shows more than 100,000 distinct CDR3 sequences, roughly 6% of them singletons. The sequenced sample was PBMCs or a T cell subset sorted from them (not recorded which). The receptors were gathered from an adult woman who had mild COVID-19 (a few samples of this study predate the infection). Cell type and time point are not known.

This clonotype was counted many times. This chain joins TRBV6-5 and TRBJ2-7; D unclear. Germline V gene sequence: CDR1 MNHEY, CDR2 SVGAGI. V lost 3 bases, J lost 11 bases, and 11 bases lay in between. The CDR3 is made up of 11 amino acids. The CDR3 loop reads CASSYTGREYF. The CDR3 nucleotides are TGTGCCAGCAGTTATACCGGTCGTGAGTACTTC.

This clonotype was counted only a few times. This chain uses TRBV7-3 with TRBJ1-1; D call uncertain. Germline loops: CDR1 SGHTA, CDR2 FQGTGA. V gave up 4 bases and J gave up 1 base, with 10 bases separating them. CDR3 length equals 14 residues. In DNA form, the CDR3 reads TGTGCCAGCAGCTACGGGCCGGGGAACACTGAAGCTTTCTTT. Encoded protein: CASSYGPGNTEAFF.

The CDR3 is CASSLLDGEAIHNEQFF. In DNA form, the CDR3 reads TGTGCCAGCTCACTGCTAGACGGGGAGGCAATACACAATGAGCAGTTCTTC. The chain has TRBV18 and TRBJ2-1, with D possibly being TRBD2 (6 bases). In germline, CDR1 is KGHSH, CDR2 LQKENI. CDR3 length: 17 amino acids. V was pared by 4 bases and J by 5 bases, with 21 bases between.

This clonotype was counted at least ten times. The rearrangement links TRBV6-5 to TRBJ2-3, with 10 bases aligning to TRBD2. Germline assignment: CDR1 MNHEY and CDR2 SVGAGI. Trimming removed 6 bases from V and 6 bases from J; junction bases left unmatched: 9. The CDR3 is made up of 15 amino acids. The CDR3 region has the DNA TGTGCCAGCAGGGGTAGCGGGGGGCCCTCGGATACGCAGTATTTT. Protein: CASRGSGGPSDTQYF.

The chain combines TRBV29-1 with TRBJ2-1; TRBD2 matches 14 bases. Unmatched junction bases numbered 1, after V lost 6 bases and J lost 6 bases. Germline V gives CDR1 SQVTM, CDR2 ANQGSEA. The CDR3 runs to 13 residues. The CDR3 DNA reads TGCAGCGTAGGGACTAGCGGGAGCAATGAGCAGTTCTTC. Protein: CSVGTSGSNEQFF.

This clonotype was counted between two and nine times. This chain connects TRBV5-1 to TRBJ1-2, with 10 bases identical to TRBD1. CDR1 and CDR2 (germline): SGHRS, YFSETQ. The CDR3 has 15 residues. V lost 4 bases and J lost 6; bases outside the gene matches: 9. CDR3 sequence (DNA): TGCGCCAGCAGCCCAGGACAGGGGGTAGAGGATGGCTACACCTTC. Translation gives CASSPGQGVEDGYTF. Using reference TRBV5-1 and TRBJ1-2 for the parts outside the CDR3, the full variable domain is KAGVTQTPRYLIKTRGQQVTLSCSPISGHRSVSWYQQTPGQGLQFLFEYFSETQRNKGNFPGRFSGRQFSNSRSEMNVSTLELGDSALYLCASSPGQGVEDGYTFGSGTRLTVV.

This clonotype was detected a few times. V is TRBV12-3 or TRBV12-4 and J is TRBJ1-1; a weak D match, TRBD1 (5 bases). V was trimmed by 3 bases and J by 8 bases, leaving 16 bases between them. The CDR3 sequence is 14 residues long. CDR3 in DNA: TGTGCCAGCAGTTTGTGGCGGGGGTCACAAGAAGCTTTCTTT. This codes for CASSLWRGSQEAFF.

In DNA form, the CDR3 reads TGCAGTGCCTCCGGGCCATCGCGGACAAAAGGCGATGAGCAGTTCTTC. This gives the protein CSASGPSRTKGDEQFF. The chain joins TRBV20-1 to TRBJ2-1; possibly TRBD1 for D (5 bases). The germline V gene encodes CDR1 DFQATT and CDR2 SNEGSKA (reference sequence). Trimming took off 6 bases at V and 8 bases at J, with 26 bases between the two ends. The CDR3 has 16 amino acids.

This chain links TRBV5-1 with TRBJ1-1, with D maybe TRBD1 (5 bases). The CDR3 contains 15 residues. V lost 4 bases, J lost 5 bases, and 18 bases lay in between. From germline, CDR1 is SGHRS and CDR2 YFSETQ. The CDR3 region has the DNA TGCGCCAGCAGCGGGACCCAGCGTGTATATACTGAAGCTTTCTTT. Its translation is CASSGTQRVYTEAFF. The full variable domain, completed using reference TRBV5-1 and TRBJ1-1, is KAGVTQTPRYLIKTRGQQVTLSCSPISGHRSVSWYQQTPGQGLQFLFEYFSETQRNKGNFPGRFSGRQFSNSRSEMNVSTLELGDSALYLCASSGTQRVYTEAFFGQGTRLTVV.

This clonotype has only a few counts. DNA of the CDR3: TGTGCCACCGCTTCCGGGGTAAACATTCAGTACTTC. Amino acid sequence: CATASGVNIQYF. The rearrangement joins TRBV19 to TRBJ2-4; TRBD2 might be the D (5 bases). The germline V gene has CDR1 LNHDA and CDR2 SQIVND (reference sequence). This CDR3 has 12 residues. The V gene lost 10 bases and the J gene lost 6 bases, with 13 bases spanning the gap. Looking up the rest from reference TRBV19 and TRBJ2-4 gives the full variable domain: DGGITQSPKYLFRKEGQNVTLSCEQNLNHDAMYWYRQDPGQGLRLIYYSQIVNDFQKGDIAEGYSVSREKKESFPLTVTSAQKNPTAFYLCATASGVNIQYFGAGTRLSVL.